This T cell receptor (beta chain) was documented in a study of blood T cell repertoires in COVID-19. Across the whole study: COVID-19 samples from acute and convalescent phases originated in the United States, Italy and Spain. T cells, B-cell-depleted T cells, or PBMCs provided the cDNA or gDNA that served as material.

Per the original data handling: Estimates of nucleated cell counts were drawn from the amplification of reference gene primers. TCRdb's table, derived via immunoSEQ multiplex PCR, lists solely in-frame clones and lacks some. The V and J calls and clone size come from that table; D and trimming were worked out from the DNA. The sample lists 130,000 or so clones, about 86% occurring once. This receptor was identified in a woman aged 55-69 years with active or convalescent COVID-19. Sequenced input: peripheral blood.

Here the CDR3 reads CSATQGLKAFF. CDR3 DNA: TGCAGTGCGACGCAGGGGTTAAAGGCTTTCTTT. The chain carries TRBV20-1 and TRBJ1-1; a weak D match, TRBD1 (6 bases). V lost 6 bases and J lost 11, with 16 bases in between. From germline, CDR1 is DFQATT and CDR2 SNEGSKA (reference sequence). This CDR3 contains 11 residues.